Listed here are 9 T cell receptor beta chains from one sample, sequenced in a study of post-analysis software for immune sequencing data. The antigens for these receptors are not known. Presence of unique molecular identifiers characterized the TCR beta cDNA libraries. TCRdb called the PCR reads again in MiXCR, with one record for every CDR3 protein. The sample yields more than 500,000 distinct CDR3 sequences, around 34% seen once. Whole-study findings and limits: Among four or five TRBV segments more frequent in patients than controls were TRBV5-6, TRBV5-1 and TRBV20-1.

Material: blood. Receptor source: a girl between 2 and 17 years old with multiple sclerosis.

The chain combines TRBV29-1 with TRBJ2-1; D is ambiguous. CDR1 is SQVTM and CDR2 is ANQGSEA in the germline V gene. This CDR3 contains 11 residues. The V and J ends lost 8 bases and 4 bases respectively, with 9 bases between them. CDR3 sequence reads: CSFQSYNEQFF. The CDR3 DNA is TGCAGCTTCCAGAGTTACAATGAGCAGTTCTTC.

CDR3: CASSLLLAGTNEQFF. The CDR3 nucleotides read TGTGCCAGCAGTTTGCTACTAGCGGGGACGAATGAGCAGTTCTTC. The chain combines TRBV12-3 or TRBV12-4 with TRBJ2-1; 10 bases line up with TRBD2. The CDR3 is 15 amino acids. Trimming cost V 3 bases and J 7 bases; bases outside gene matches: 6.

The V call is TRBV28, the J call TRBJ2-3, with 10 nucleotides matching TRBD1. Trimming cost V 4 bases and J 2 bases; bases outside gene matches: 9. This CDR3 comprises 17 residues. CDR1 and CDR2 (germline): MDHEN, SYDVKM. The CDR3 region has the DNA TGTGCCAGCAGTTCCCCGGGACAGGGGACGTTCACAGATACGCAGTATTTT. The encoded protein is CASSSPGQGTFTDTQYF.

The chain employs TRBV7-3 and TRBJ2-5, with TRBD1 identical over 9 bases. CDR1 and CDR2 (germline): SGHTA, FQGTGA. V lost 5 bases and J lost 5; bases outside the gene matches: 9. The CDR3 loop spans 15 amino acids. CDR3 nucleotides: TGTGCCAGCAGCACAACGACAGGGGGGTGGGAGACCCAGTACTTC. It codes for CASSTTTGGWETQYF. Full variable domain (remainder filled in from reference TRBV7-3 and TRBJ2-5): GAGVSQTPSNKVTEKGKYVELRCDPISGHTALYWYRQSLGQGPEFLIYFQGTGAADDSGLPNDRFFAVRPEGSVSTLKIQRTERGDSAVYLCASSTTTGGWETQYFGPGTRLLVL.

CDR3 amino acids: CASSPRNGQGGADTQYF. The CDR3 coding sequence is TGTGCCAGCTCACCGAGAAACGGACAGGGTGGAGCAGATACGCAGTATTTT. The gene calls are TRBV18 and TRBJ2-3; 8 nucleotides line up with TRBD1. Germline V gene data show CDR1 as KGHSH and CDR2 as LQKENI. The CDR3 extends over 17 amino acids. The trim removed 3 bases at V and 4 bases at J, leaving 12 bases unmatched.

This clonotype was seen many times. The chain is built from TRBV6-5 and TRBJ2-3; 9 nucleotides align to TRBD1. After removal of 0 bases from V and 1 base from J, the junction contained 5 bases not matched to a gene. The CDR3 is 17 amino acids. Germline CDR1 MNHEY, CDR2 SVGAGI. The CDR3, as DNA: TGTGCCAGCAGTTACTCGATAGACAGGGGGGGCACAGATACGCAGTATTTT. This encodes CASSYSIDRGGTDTQYF.

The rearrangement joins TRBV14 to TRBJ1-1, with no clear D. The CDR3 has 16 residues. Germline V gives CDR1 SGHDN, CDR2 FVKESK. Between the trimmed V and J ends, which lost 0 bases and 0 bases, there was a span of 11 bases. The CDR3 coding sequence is TGTGCCAGCAGCCAAGATCTTCGGGATCTGAACACTGAAGCTTTCTTT. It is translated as CASSQDLRDLNTEAFF.

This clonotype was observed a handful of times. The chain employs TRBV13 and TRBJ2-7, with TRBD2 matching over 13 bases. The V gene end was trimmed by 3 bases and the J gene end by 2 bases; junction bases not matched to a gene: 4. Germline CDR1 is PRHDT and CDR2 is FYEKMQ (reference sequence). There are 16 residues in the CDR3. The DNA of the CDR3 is TGTGCCAGCAGCTTCCAGGGACTAGCGGGAACCTACGAGCAGTACTTC. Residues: CASSFQGLAGTYEQYF.

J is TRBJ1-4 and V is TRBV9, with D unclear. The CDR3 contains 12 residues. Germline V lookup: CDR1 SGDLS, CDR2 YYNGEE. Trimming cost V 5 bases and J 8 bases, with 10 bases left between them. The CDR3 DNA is TGTGCCAGCAGTGCGGACGGGGAAAAACTGTTTTTT. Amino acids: CASSADGEKLFF.